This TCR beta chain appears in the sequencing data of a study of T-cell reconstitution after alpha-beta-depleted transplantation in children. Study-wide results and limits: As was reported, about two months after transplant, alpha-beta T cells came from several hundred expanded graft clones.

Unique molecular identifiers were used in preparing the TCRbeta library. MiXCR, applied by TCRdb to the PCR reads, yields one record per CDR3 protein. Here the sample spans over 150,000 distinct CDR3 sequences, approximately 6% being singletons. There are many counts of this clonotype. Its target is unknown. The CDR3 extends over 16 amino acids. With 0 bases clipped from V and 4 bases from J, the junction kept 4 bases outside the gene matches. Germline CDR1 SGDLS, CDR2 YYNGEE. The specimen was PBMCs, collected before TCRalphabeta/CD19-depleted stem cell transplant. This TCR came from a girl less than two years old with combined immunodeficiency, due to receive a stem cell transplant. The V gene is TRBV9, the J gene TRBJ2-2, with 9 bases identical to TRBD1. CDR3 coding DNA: TGTGCCAGCAGCGTAGAGACAGGGGGGAGCACCGGGGAGCTGTTTTTT. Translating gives CASSVETGGSTGELFF.